This TCR beta chain was documented in a study of OX40 agonist ivuxolimab in advanced cancers. The V end was cut by 6 bases, the J end by 0 bases, with 2 bases between. CDR1 MNHNS and CDR2 SASEGT come from the germline V gene. CDR3 size: 11 residues. Sequencing was performed with immunoSEQ multiplex PCR; in TCRdb, only in-frame clones are kept and a portion is missing. The sample carries about 19,000 clones, 70% to 75% recorded once. Sequences were derived from CD4+ or CD8+ T cells sorted from blood, sampled in a trial of the OX40 agonist ivuxolimab. The sequence derives from an adult with an advanced solid tumor such as melanoma, head and neck, liver or kidney cancer. The rearrangement joins TRBV6-1 to TRBJ1-1; D gene unclear. The CDR3 here is CASRVNTEAFF. In DNA form, the CDR3 reads TGTGCCAGCAGGGTGAACACTGAAGCTTTCTTT.